The rows below give T cell receptor beta chains drawn from one sample of a study of CXCR3-negative and CXCR3-positive naive CD8 T cells. No DNA is given; TCRdb re-called the 5' RACE reads and lists each CDR3 protein once. The sample totals under 85,000 distinct CDR3 sequences. The specimen sequenced was naive CXCR3+ CD8+ T cells from blood. The source of these receptors is a human donor in good health. Some clones in this sample may be carry-over from other donors' samples. Each CDR3 is given with its conserved first and last residue.

>TRBV5-6|TRBJ2-7
CASSNGGAYEQYF
>TRBV7-8|TRBJ2-1
CASSLILNRDLLYNEQFF
>TRBV6-5|TRBJ1-1
CGSSYTLMNTEAFF
>TRBV7-6|TRBJ1-6
CASSLAPTSPLHF
>TRBV29-1|TRBJ2-7
CSGWDGDPYEQYF
>TRBV12-3/TRBV12-4|TRBJ2-1
CASSSVPGGGLNEQFF
>TRBV9|TRBJ2-3
CASSVVAGASTDTQYF
>TRBV4-3|TRBJ2-1
CASSQDRTGTSFSYNEQFF
>TRBV7-9|TRBJ2-7
CASSGDRDYEQYF
>TRBV4-1|TRBJ1-1
CASSQVQGDTEAFF
>TRBV29-1|TRBJ2-7
CSATGVDYEQYF
>TRBV9|TRBJ1-2
CASSPQKQGIYGYTF
>TRBV4-2|TRBJ2-7
CASSQGGDSSYEQYF
>TRBV4-3|TRBJ2-1
CASSQDGNRYNEQFF
>TRBV12-3/TRBV12-4|TRBJ2-1
CASSFLSGGLMYEQFF
>TRBV14|TRBJ1-3
CASSQDWTGFGNTIYF
>TRBV4-3|TRBJ2-1
CASSQGDNRYNEQFF
>TRBV24-1|TRBJ2-3
CATSDLLAGTDTQYF
>TRBV19|TRBJ1-1
CASSILMNTEAFF
>TRBV7-9|TRBJ1-1
CASSPPAVGPGTEAFF
>TRBV6-6|TRBJ2-2
CASSHTLESGGELFF
>TRBV7-8|TRBJ2-2
CPSSYRVSNTGELFF
>TRBV20-1|TRBJ1-1
CSARTGDTEAFF
>TRBV10-3|TRBJ2-1
CAISEAGAYDEQFF
>TRBV7-3|TRBJ2-7
CASSPTSPGPYEQYF